This entry describes one TCR beta chain. Antigen specificity is unknown. These data belong to a study of post-analysis software for immune sequencing data. Study conclusions and caveats: A handful of TRBV segments were significantly more frequent in patients than in controls. TRBV5-6, TRBV5-1 and TRBV20-1 were among these segments.

The CDR3 spans 17 residues. V gave up 4 bases and J gave up 6 bases; unmatched junction bases: 12. Per germline, CDR1 LGHNA and CDR2 YSLEER. Researchers reported that TCR beta cDNA libraries carried unique molecular identifiers. TCRdb re-called the PCR reads through MiXCR, storing one row per CDR3 protein. This table has some 690,000 distinct CDR3 sequences, around 27% appearing once. The chain has TRBV4-3 and TRBJ2-1; 10 positions match TRBD2. The sample taken for sequencing was blood. This TCR was sampled from a girl aged 5 to 17 with multiple sclerosis. The CDR3 DNA follows: TGCGCCAGCAGCCTGCAAAGATCTAGCGGGAGTTTCAATGAGCAGTTCTTC. Translation gives CASSLQRSSGSFNEQFF.